These 24 T cell receptor beta chains were all obtained from the same sample, sequenced in a study of T cell clonality in common variable immunodeficiency. These receptors lack a known antigen. Study-level points and caveats: In common variable immunodeficiency, TCR beta chains reportedly carried fewer deletions and N-nucleotide insertions.

Some clones are missing from TCRdb's copy, which holds only in-frame ones; the method was immunoSEQ multiplex PCR. The sample includes approximately 8,300 clones, none of them occurring once. The sequenced sample consisted of peripheral blood mononuclear cells. All receptors come from a human donor with common variable immunodeficiency.

Many counts were recorded for this clone. The read stops 3 residues short of the end of the CDR3; the missing end is completed from the germline J gene. The chain employs TRBV19 and TRBJ1-1; weak D call: TRBD1 (6 bases). Trimming shortened V by 6 bases and J by 5 bases, and 19 bases separated the two germline ends. This CDR3 has 15 residues. CDR1 is LNHDA and CDR2 is SQIVND in the germline V gene (reference sequence). CDR3 DNA, as far as it was read: TGTGCCAGTAGCCGAATGCAGGGGCCGGGAACTGAA. This encodes CASSRMQGPGTE. The full CDR3 is CASSRMQGPGTEAFF.

In its sample, this clone was seen many times. From the germline J gene comes the end of the CDR3, since the read stops 3 residues before it. J is TRBJ1-2 and V is TRBV14, with 9 bases aligning to TRBD1. The CDR3 runs to 15 residues. The V gene end was trimmed by 4 bases and the J gene end by 2 bases; junction bases not matched to a gene: 5. Germline-derived CDR1 and CDR2 are SGHDN and FVKESK. The CDR3 loop is CASSLRDRANYGYTF. The CDR3 DNA, read in part, is TGTGCCAGCAGCCTACGGGACAGGGCAAACTATGGC.

This clone was observed at least ten times. Read coverage stops 3 residues before the CDR3 terminus; the germline J gene supplies the remainder. The genes are TRBV2 and TRBJ2-7; 8 nucleotides agree with TRBD1. Per the germline V gene, CDR1 is SNHLY and CDR2 is FYNNEI. CDR3 size: 14 residues. The V gene end was trimmed by 6 bases and the J gene end by 4 bases; junction bases not matched to a gene: 8. The CDR3 is CASRENRGEYEQYF. CDR3 DNA, as far as it was read: TGTGCCAGCAGGGAAAACAGGGGGGAGTACGAG.

This clone was found many times. The read terminates 3 residues before the CDR3 end, so the remaining end is supplied by the germline J gene. The chain recombines TRBV5-1 with TRBJ2-1; the D is unclear. The CDR3 covers 15 residues. Germline V gene lookup returns CDR1 SGHRS and CDR2 YFSETQ. V dropped 0 bases and J dropped 5 bases, with 12 bases sitting between them. The CDR3 DNA, read in part, is TGCGCCAGCAGCTTGGCGGTGGGTAGCCACAATGAG. Protein product: CASSLAVGSHNE. The CDR3 reads in full as CASSLAVGSHNEQFF. The whole variable domain, filled in from reference TRBV5-1 and TRBJ2-1, reads KAGVTQTPRYLIKTRGQQVTLSCSPISGHRSVSWYQQTPGQGLQFLFEYFSETQRNKGNFPGRFSGRQFSNSRSEMNVSTLELGDSALYLCASSLAVGSHNEQFFGPGTRLTVL.

With regard to this clone: The CDR3 end is not reached by the read, which stops 3 residues before it; the germline J gene fills it in. The J gene is TRBJ2-7, the V gene TRBV20-1; the D is unclear. This CDR3 contains 13 residues. CDR1 and CDR2 (germline): DFQATT, SNEGSKA (reference sequence). Trimming pared 6 bases from V and 2 bases from J, leaving 14 bases between. CDR3 amino acids: CSALDSPAYEQYF. The sequenced CDR3 bases are TGCAGTGCGCTAGACTCACCGGCCTACGAG.

This clone showed up many times. The read halts 3 residues ahead of the CDR3 end, with the missing end drawn from the germline J gene. The J gene is TRBJ2-3, the V gene TRBV30; D gene unclear. There are 18 residues in the CDR3. In germline, CDR1 is GTSNPN, CDR2 SVGIG (reference sequence). V dropped 3 bases and J dropped 0 bases, with 22 bases sitting between them. The CDR3 DNA, read in part, is TGTGCCTGGAGCGGTTTGACGGCGGCACCGAGAAGCACAGATACG. Translated: CAWSGLTAAPRSTDT. The entire CDR3 is CAWSGLTAAPRSTDTQYF.

This clone was counted many times. The CDR3 end lies 3 residues beyond the end of the read and is filled in from the germline J gene. The rearrangement links TRBV5-1 to TRBJ1-2, with unresolved D. This CDR3 is 14 amino acids long. Looked up from germline, CDR1 is SGHRS and CDR2 is YFSETQ. V lost 1 base and J 7 bases, leaving 14 bases between the germline ends. Incomplete CDR3 DNA: TGCGCCAGCAGCTTGTCCGACATACGCATTGGC. Translated: CASSLSDIRIG. The CDR3 as a whole reads CASSLSDIRIGYTF.

This clone is termed medium-sized. The CDR3 goes on 3 residues after the read ends, and that part is filled in from the germline J gene. The chain is built from TRBV7-6 and TRBJ1-4; 8 bases are a match to TRBD1. Unmatched junction bases numbered 9, after V lost 1 base and J lost 8 bases. The V gene's germline CDR1 is SGHVS and CDR2 FNYEAQ. This CDR3 has 16 amino acids. CDR3 residues: CASSLDGWTGKEKLFF. The sequenced part of the CDR3 DNA is TGTGCCAGCAGCTTAGACGGGTGGACAGGGAAAGAAAAA.

This clone came up a few times. The CDR3 is cut off 3 residues early in the read; its end comes from the germline J gene. The chain has TRBV7-9 and TRBJ2-1; TRBD1 or TRBD2 may be the D gene (5 bases each). In germline, CDR1 is SEHNR, CDR2 FQNEAQ (reference sequence). The V gene lost 5 bases and the J gene lost 9 bases, with 11 bases spanning the gap. The CDR3 totals 12 residues. This CDR3 is CASSGEGLEQFF. The DNA read from the CDR3 is TGTGCCAGCAGCGGAGAGGGGCTTGAG.

The sample holds many counts of this clone. Read coverage stops 3 residues before the CDR3 terminus; the germline J gene supplies the remainder. The J gene is TRBJ1-2, the V gene TRBV20-1; D gene unclear. Germline CDR1 and CDR2: DFQATT and SNEGSKA (reference sequence). Deletions cut 3 bases from V and 4 bases from J, with 21 bases between. The CDR3 length is 16 residues. The CDR3 bases that were read are TGCAGTGCTAGGGTCCCTGAGGGTTCGGATGGCTATGGC. Protein sequence: CSARVPEGSDGYG. The full CDR3 reads CSARVPEGSDGYGYTF.

The table lists this clone with many counts. The read terminates 3 residues before the CDR3 end, so the remaining end is supplied by the germline J gene. The V gene is TRBV5-6, the J gene TRBJ1-2; TRBD1 might be the D (6 bases). The CDR3 is made up of 14 amino acids. Trimming pared 6 bases from V and 4 bases from J, leaving 16 bases between. Germline V lookup: CDR1 SGHDT, CDR2 YYEEEE. The CDR3 sequence: CASTTGTSAYGYTF. The CDR3 DNA, read in part, is TGTGCCAGCACCACCGGGACATCCGCCTATGGC.

By proportion, this clone is medium-sized (0.01 to 0.1%). The CDR3 end is not reached by the read, which stops 3 residues before it; the germline J gene fills it in. The J gene is TRBJ1-5, the V gene TRBV20-1, with D perhaps matching TRBD1 (5 bases). Germline loops: CDR1 DFQATT, CDR2 SNEGSKA (reference sequence). Trimming left V 6 bases short and J 4 bases short, with 10 bases between. CDR3 length equals 12 residues. The CDR3 loop reads CSAARANQPQHF. The DNA read from the CDR3 is TGCAGTGCCGCCAGGGCGAATCAGCCC.

This clone was counted many times. The CDR3: CASSAPGQGTFYEQYF. CDR3 DNA (partial): TGTGCCAGCAGCGCCCCGGGACAGGGCACTTTCTACGAG. The rearrangement joins TRBV7-6 to TRBJ2-7, with 9 bases matching TRBD1. From the germline J gene comes the end of the CDR3, since the read stops 3 residues before it. Trimming cost V 5 bases and J 3 bases; bases outside gene matches: 11. The V gene's germline CDR1 is SGHVS and CDR2 FNYEAQ. The length of the CDR3 is 16 residues.

At least ten counts were recorded for this clone. The sequenced fragment ends 3 residues before the CDR3 boundary, so the rest is inferred from the germline J gene. V usage is TRBV7-2 and J usage is TRBJ2-5, with 9 bases lining up with TRBD2. Germline V gives CDR1 SGHTA, CDR2 FQGNSA. The CDR3 length is 15 residues. With V trimmed by 6 bases and J by 2 bases, 7 bases remained unmatched. Here the CDR3 reads CASRRGGARQETQYF. The DNA read from the CDR3 is TGTGCCAGCAGGCGCGGGGGGGCGCGACAAGAGACC.

This clone was recorded many times. Sequencing ends 3 residues short of the CDR3 end; the germline J gene provides the rest. The rearrangement uses TRBV5-1 and TRBJ2-1; 8 bases line up with TRBD1. Germline V gene lookup returns CDR1 SGHRS and CDR2 YFSETQ. Trimming removed 0 bases from V and 6 bases from J; junction bases left unmatched: 5. This CDR3 is built from 15 residues. CDR3: CASSLGDRPLNEQFF. Incomplete CDR3 DNA: TGCGCCAGCAGCTTGGGGGACAGGCCTCTCAATGAG.

This clone is classed as medium-sized (0.01 to 0.1%). From the germline J gene comes the end of the CDR3, since the read stops 3 residues before it. The rearrangement joins TRBV7-9 to TRBJ2-3, with 10 bases fitting TRBD2. Germline-derived CDR1 and CDR2 are SEHNR and FQNEAQ (reference sequence). CDR3 length equals 14 residues. The V segment lost 5 bases and the J segment 4 bases; nucleotides outside the gene matches: 3. The covered CDR3 bases are TGTGCCAGCAGCGCTAGCGGGAGCCCAGATACG. Translated: CASSASGSPDT. The CDR3 in its entirety is CASSASGSPDTQYF.

This clone was seen at least ten times. Read coverage stops 3 residues before the CDR3 terminus; the germline J gene supplies the remainder. The chain uses TRBV7-6 and TRBJ2-1; the D is unclear. This CDR3 is built from 12 residues. Trimming removed 1 base at V and 6 bases at J, with 4 bases between. Germline CDR1 and CDR2: SGHVS and FNYEAQ. The CDR3 spells CASSLGANEQFF. The CDR3 DNA, read in part, is TGTGCCAGCAGCTTAGGCGCCAATGAG.

This clone was detected many times. The CDR3 extends 3 residues past the end of the read, so its final part is completed from the germline J gene. The chain recombines TRBV5-4 with TRBJ2-7; TRBD1 aligns across 8 bases. CDR3 size: 16 residues. The germline V gene has CDR1 SGHNT and CDR2 YYREEE (reference sequence). The J segment lost 3 bases and the V segment lost 4 bases, leaving 12 bases of the junction unmatched. The sequenced part of the CDR3 DNA is TGTGCCAGCAGCGTCCACAGGGGGAAGCTTAACTACGAG. Residues: CASSVHRGKLNYE. The complete CDR3 protein is CASSVHRGKLNYEQYF.

This clone was seen many times. Coverage ceases 3 residues before the CDR3 finishes, and the germline J gene fills in the end. The chain has TRBV10-2 and TRBJ1-4, with D possibly matching TRBD1 (6 bases). Trimming removed 7 bases at V and 5 bases at J, with 14 bases between. Germline V gene data show CDR1 as WSHSY and CDR2 as SAAADI. This CDR3 has 14 residues. CDR3 DNA, as far as it was read: TGCGCCAGCACAGATCTACAGGGAAATGAAAAA. Translated: CASTDLQGNEK. In full, the CDR3 reads CASTDLQGNEKLFF.

This clone appeared many times. The CDR3 bases that were read are TGTGCCAGCTCACCATTCACAGGCAATCAGCCC. The encoded protein is CASSPFTGNQP. The whole CDR3 sequence is CASSPFTGNQPQHF. The chain is built from TRBV18 and TRBJ1-5; D remains ambiguous. The read gets to within 3 residues of the CDR3 end, and the germline J gene fills in the rest. This CDR3 has 14 amino acids. Germline CDR1 and CDR2: KGHSH and LQKENI. Trimming stripped 2 bases from V and 2 bases from J, with 7 bases between.

Many counts were recorded for this clone. The CDR3 goes on 3 residues after the read ends, and that part is filled in from the germline J gene. The J gene is TRBJ2-7, the V gene TRBV7-9; possibly TRBD2 for D (6 bases). This CDR3 spans 15 amino acids. The germline V gene has CDR1 SEHNR and CDR2 FQNEAQ (reference sequence). V shed 7 bases and J shed 2 bases, with 18 bases lying between them. This chain's CDR3 is CASTLTRGSTYEQYF. The CDR3 bases that were read are TGTGCCAGCACCCTAACCCGGGGGAGCACCTACGAG.

A remark on this clone: Read data end 3 residues before the CDR3 end; the end is taken from the germline J gene. The V call is TRBV5-1, the J call TRBJ2-1; a weak D match, TRBD1 (8 bases). Trimming stripped 1 base from V and 5 bases from J, with 13 bases between. CDR3 length equals 15 residues. Germline V gene data show CDR1 as SGHRS and CDR2 as YFSETQ. CDR3 loop: CASSLPQGGDNEQFF. The DNA read from the CDR3 is TGCGCCAGCAGCTTGCCACAGGGGGGGGACAATGAG.

This clone has ten or more counts. The CDR3 extends 3 residues past the end of the read, so its final part is completed from the germline J gene. The V and J genes are TRBV5-1 and TRBJ2-1; perhaps TRBD2 as D (6 bases). This CDR3 contains 15 residues. The ends were cut back, 4 bases at V and 3 bases at J, with 14 bases in the middle. The germline V gene has CDR1 SGHRS and CDR2 YFSETQ. CDR3 DNA, as far as it was read: TGCGCCAGCAGCAGGGACTCCAGAAACTACAATGAG. It encodes CASSRDSRNYNE. The whole CDR3 sequence is CASSRDSRNYNEQFF.

This clone has ten or more counts. The read stops 3 residues short of the end of the CDR3; the missing end is completed from the germline J gene. The chain joins TRBV6-2 or TRBV6-3 to TRBJ2-4; TRBD1 matches at 7 bases. With V trimmed by 5 bases and J by 2 bases, 6 bases remained unmatched. This CDR3 comprises 15 residues. Germline V gene lookup returns CDR1 MNHEY and CDR2 SVGEGT. The covered CDR3 bases are TGTGCCAGCAGTCGACAGGGCTACTCCAAAAACATT. It codes for CASSRQGYSKNI. The complete CDR3 sequence is CASSRQGYSKNIQYF.